This T cell receptor (beta chain) came from a study of blood T cell repertoires in COVID-19. Study-level background: Nucleic acid was either cDNA or gDNA, and it came from T cells, B-cell-depleted T cells, or PBMCs.

Study members were between about 18 and 89 years old and lived in some 26 US regions. Donors in Cohort 3 who had recovered were those with two negative PCRs, healthcare professional clearance, or resolution of their symptoms. Notes on this clone: Other DNA sequences from this sample encode an identical CDR3 as well.

Sequencing used immunoSEQ multiplex PCR; TCRdb keeps in-frame clones, though not all of them. The data show 250,000 or so clones, roughly four fifths seen once. The V and J ends lost 0 bases and 1 base respectively, with 9 bases between them. This CDR3 has 15 residues. Looked up from germline, CDR1 is MNHEY and CDR2 is SMNVEV (reference sequence). Sequenced material: PBMCs or T cells enriched from blood (not recorded which). This clonotype was obtained from a man in his fifties who had recovered from COVID-19. The chain carries TRBV27 and TRBJ1-2, with D hard to call. The CDR3 DNA reads as TGTGCCAGCAGTTTATCTTACCGGGGTAACTATGGCTACACCTTC. Its protein product is CASSLSYRGNYGYTF.